These T cell receptor beta chains were read from a single sample in a study of blood T cell repertoires in COVID-19. Assay used: immunoSEQ multiplex PCR; TCRdb lists only in-frame clones, some missing. This sample yields about 100,000 clones, of which just over 90% are seen a single time; about 1.9% belongs to the top ten. Sequences were obtained from peripheral blood. Source of these receptors: a man over 45 with active COVID-19. Each CDR3 is given with its conserved first and last residue. D genes are given only for firm matches. Clone size is shown for a subset of rows, as once, few, many or a class of expanded clone.

clone size	V gene	J gene	D gene	CDR3 length	CDR3 protein	CDR3 DNA
once	TRBV5-4	TRBJ2-6	TRBD2	17	CASSPRAGVTGANVLTF	TGTGCCAGCAGCCCCCGCGCGGGAGTAACTGGGGCCAACGTCCTGACTTTC
.	TRBV12-5	TRBJ2-1	TRBD1	14	CASGFKRQGNEQFF	TGTGCTAGTGGTTTTAAACGACAGGGCAATGAGCAGTTCTTC
.	TRBV15	TRBJ1-6	.	15	CATSIRRGYNSPLHF	TGTGCCACCAGCATCAGACGGGGATATAATTCACCCCTCCACTTT
.	TRBV2	TRBJ2-1	.	11	CASSPKYEQFF	TGTGCCAGCAGCCCCAAATATGAGCAGTTCTTC
.	TRBV5-6	TRBJ1-2	TRBD1	15	CASSLGGQGNYGYTF	TGTGCCAGCAGCTTGGGGGGACAGGGGAACTATGGCTACACCTTC
.	TRBV4-2	TRBJ2-7	TRBD2	18	CASSRELAGGPGISEQYF	TGTGCCAGCAGCCGGGAACTAGCGGGGGGGCCAGGTATTTCCGAGCAGTACTTC
.	TRBV5-5	TRBJ2-2	.	15	CASSLLQGRAGELFF	TGTGCCAGCAGCTTGCTTCAGGGAAGGGCCGGGGAGCTGTTTTTT
.	TRBV18	TRBJ2-1	TRBD2	14	CASSQLAGNNEQFF	TGTGCCAGCTCACAACTAGCGGGGAACAATGAGCAGTTCTTC
.	TRBV14	TRBJ2-1	TRBD2	16	CASSLPGTSGYNEQFF	TGTGCCAGCAGCCTTCCAGGGACTAGCGGATACAATGAGCAGTTCTTC
.	TRBV10-3	TRBJ1-5	.	16	CAISQSAPSRVQPQHF	TGTGCCATCAGTCAATCCGCCCCTAGCCGGGTTCAGCCCCAGCATTTT
.	TRBV4-2	TRBJ1-1	TRBD1	15	CASSHGYRGNTEAFF	TGTGCCAGCAGCCATGGGTACAGGGGGAACACTGAAGCTTTCTTT